This T cell receptor beta chain was recovered during a study of blood T cells in healthy people across ages. Study context: Capture via template switching afforded approximately one barcoded beta molecule per two T cells. Study-wide findings and caveats: Roughly linear declines in TCR beta diversity per million T cells occurred with age.

PCR was performed a second time for roughly 7 to 11 cycles using a sample-barcoded 5' primer and a J-beta primer mix. TCRdb re-derived calls from the 5' RACE reads in MiXCR, one entry per CDR3 protein. The sample gives around 800,000 distinct CDR3 sequences, 20% to 30% of which show up once; around 3% is in the top ten. As concerns this clonotype: No antigen is known for it.

The sample was also linked to a second study, of T cells of mothers and their children. That paper adds: During the second PCR, the M1S primer introduced sample barcodes along with 2-4 random nucleotides.

The source of this sequence is a boy aged 10-17 years in good health. The sequencing sample was made of blood.

DNA of the CDR3: TGCAGCGTTGCGACAGGGGTGAGGAGCTATGGCTACACCTTC. Translation gives CSVATGVRSYGYTF. The chain employs TRBV29-1 and TRBJ1-2, with TRBD1 identical over 8 bases. V was clipped by 4 bases and J by 4 bases; unmatched bases: 8. Germline loops: CDR1 SQVTM, CDR2 ANQGSEA. The CDR3 has 14 amino acids.